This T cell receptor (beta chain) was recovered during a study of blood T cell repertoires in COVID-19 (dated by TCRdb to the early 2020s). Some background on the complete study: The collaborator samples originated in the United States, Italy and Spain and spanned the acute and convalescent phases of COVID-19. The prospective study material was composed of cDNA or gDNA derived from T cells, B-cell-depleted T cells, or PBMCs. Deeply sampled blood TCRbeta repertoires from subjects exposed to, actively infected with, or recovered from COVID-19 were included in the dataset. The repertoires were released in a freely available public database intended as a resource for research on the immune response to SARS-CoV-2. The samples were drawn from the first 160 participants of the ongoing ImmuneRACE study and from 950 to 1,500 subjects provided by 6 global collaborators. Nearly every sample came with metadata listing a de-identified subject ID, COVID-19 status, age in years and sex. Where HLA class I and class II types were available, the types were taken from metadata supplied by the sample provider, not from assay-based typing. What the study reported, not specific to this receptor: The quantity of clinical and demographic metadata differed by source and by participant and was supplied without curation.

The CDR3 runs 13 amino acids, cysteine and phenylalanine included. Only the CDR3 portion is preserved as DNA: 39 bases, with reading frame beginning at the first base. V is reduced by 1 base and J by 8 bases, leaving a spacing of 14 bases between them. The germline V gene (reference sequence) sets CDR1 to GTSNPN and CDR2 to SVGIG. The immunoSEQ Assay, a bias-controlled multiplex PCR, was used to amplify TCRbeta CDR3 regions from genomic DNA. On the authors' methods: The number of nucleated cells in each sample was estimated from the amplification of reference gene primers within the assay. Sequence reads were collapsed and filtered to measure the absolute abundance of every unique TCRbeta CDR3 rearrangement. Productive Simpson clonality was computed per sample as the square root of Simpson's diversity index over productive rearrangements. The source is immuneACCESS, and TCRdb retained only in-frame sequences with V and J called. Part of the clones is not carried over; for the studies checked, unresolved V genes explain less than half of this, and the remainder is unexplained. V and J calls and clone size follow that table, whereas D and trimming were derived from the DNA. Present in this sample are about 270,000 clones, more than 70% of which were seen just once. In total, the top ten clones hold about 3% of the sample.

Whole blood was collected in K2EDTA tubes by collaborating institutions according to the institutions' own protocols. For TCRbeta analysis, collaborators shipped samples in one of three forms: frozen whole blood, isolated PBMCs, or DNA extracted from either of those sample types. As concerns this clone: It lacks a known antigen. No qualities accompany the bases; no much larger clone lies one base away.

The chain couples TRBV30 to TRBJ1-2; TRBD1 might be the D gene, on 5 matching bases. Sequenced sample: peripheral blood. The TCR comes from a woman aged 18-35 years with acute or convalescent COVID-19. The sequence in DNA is TGTGCCTGGAGTGCAGGGCGCGCTATAGGCTACACCTTC. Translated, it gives CAWSAGRAIGYTF.